Shown below are 32 T cell receptor beta chains from a single sample sequenced in a study of control samples from healthy donors and cancer patients. Profiled with immunoSEQ multiplex PCR; TCRdb holds only in-frame clones, not every one. This sample has around 200,000 clones, with 91% found just once. Sequenced: blood. The receptor source for this set is a woman aged 25 to 45 in good health.

This clone was observed a single time. CDR3 nucleotide sequence: TGTGCCAGCAGCCGGGACTACACAGATACGCAGTATTTT. As protein: CASSRDYTDTQYF. This chain connects TRBV6-5 to TRBJ2-3, with TRBD2 identical over 7 bases. Germline V lookup: CDR1 MNHEY, CDR2 SVGAGI. The CDR3 is 13 amino acids. V was clipped by 6 bases and J by 2 bases; unmatched bases: 2.

The CDR3 sequence: CASSLGDSGNTIYF. The CDR3 nucleotides are TGTGCCAGCAGCTTAGGGGACTCTGGAAACACCATATATTTT. The rearrangement uses TRBV7-2 and TRBJ1-3; D remains unclear. Between the trimmed V and J ends, which lost 1 base and 0 bases, there was a span of 4 bases. The CDR3 covers 14 residues. The germline CDR1 and CDR2 sequences are SGHTA and FQGNSA. The full variable domain, with the rest looked up from reference TRBV7-2 and TRBJ1-3, is GAGVSQSPSNKVTEKGKDVELRCDPISGHTALYWYRQSLGQGLEFLIYFQGNSAPDKSGLPSDRFSAERTGGSVSTLTIQRTQQEDSAVYLCASSLGDSGNTIYFGEGSWLTVV.

The chain has TRBV11-2 and TRBJ2-3; TRBD1 matches at 7 bases. The ends lost 3 bases at V and 5 bases at J; junction bases unmatched: 2. CDR1 and CDR2 from the germline V gene are SGHAT and FQNNGV. The CDR3 contains 13 residues. The CDR3 nucleotides read TGTGCCAGCAGCTTTACAGGGGTAGATACGCAGTATTTT. It yields the protein CASSFTGVDTQYF. Full variable domain (rest looked up from reference TRBV11-2 and TRBJ2-3): EAGVAQSPRYKIIEKRQSVAFWCNPISGHATLYWYQQILGQGPKLLIQFQNNGVVDDSQLPKDRFSAERLKGVDSTLKIQPAKLEDSAVYLCASSFTGVDTQYFGPGTRLTVL.

This clone has a count of ten or more. This chain links TRBV5-1 with TRBJ1-2; tentative D call: TRBD1 (5 bases). Trimming shortened V by 0 bases and J by 0 bases, and 6 bases separated the two germline ends. The CDR3 runs 14 residues. CDR1 is SGHRS and CDR2 is YFSETQ in the germline V gene. The DNA of the CDR3 is TGCGCCAGCAGCTTGGTACAGGCTAACTATGGCTACACCTTC. Translating gives CASSLVQANYGYTF.

V usage is TRBV18 and J usage is TRBJ1-4; D is possibly TRBD1 (5 bases). The germline gives CDR1 KGHSH, CDR2 LQKENI. The V and J ends lost 5 bases and 4 bases respectively, with 11 bases between them. This CDR3 is built from 14 residues. The CDR3 nucleotides are TGTGCCAGCTCATCGGACACGGTTAATGAAAAACTGTTTTTT. Protein product: CASSSDTVNEKLFF. Full variable domain (outside the CDR3, taken from reference TRBV18 and TRBJ1-4): NAGVMQNPRHLVRRRGQEARLRCSPMKGHSHVYWYRQLPEEGLKFMVYLQKENIIDESGMPKERFSAEFPKEGPSILRIQQVVRGDSAAYFCASSSDTVNEKLFFGSGTQLSVL.

This clone has a handful of counts. Other DNA sequences within the sample encode an identical CDR3. CDR3 nucleotides: TGCGCCAGCAGCTTGACCACCACAGATACGCAGTATTTT. It translates to CASSLTTTDTQYF. The chain couples TRBV5-1 to TRBJ2-3; D call uncertain. Between the trimmed V and J ends, which lost 1 base and 2 bases, there was a span of 5 bases. The CDR3 sequence is 13 residues long. CDR1 is SGHRS and CDR2 is YFSETQ in the germline V gene.

The V and J genes are TRBV2 and TRBJ1-2; D is uncertain. V lost 2 bases to trimming and J lost 0 bases, with 7 bases between them. There are 14 residues in the CDR3. Germline CDR1 reads SNHLY; CDR2 reads FYNNEI. The CDR3 region is CASSERQTNYGYTF. Here the CDR3 DNA reads TGTGCCAGCAGTGAAAGGCAGACTAACTATGGCTACACCTTC.

This rearrangement joins TRBV19 to TRBJ1-4; unclear D gene. Trimming pared 2 bases from V and 11 bases from J, leaving 6 bases between. Germline CDR1 LNHDA, CDR2 SQIVND (reference sequence). CDR3 length equals 11 residues. CDR3 bases: TGTGCCAGTAGTATACAGGCGAAACTGTTTTTT. Translating it yields CASSIQAKLFF.

The rearrangement links TRBV29-1 to TRBJ1-5, with 8 bases matching TRBD1. Germline loops: CDR1 SQVTM, CDR2 ANQGSEA. The V gene end was trimmed by 6 bases and the J gene end by 2 bases; junction bases not matched to a gene: 6. This CDR3 region has 14 residues. The CDR3: CSVLGTGGNQPQHF. In DNA form, the CDR3 reads TGCAGCGTGCTTGGGACAGGCGGCAATCAGCCCCAGCATTTT.

The chain has TRBV5-1 and TRBJ1-4, with TRBD1 matching 7 bases. The germline V gene has CDR1 SGHRS and CDR2 YFSETQ. The CDR3 extends over 16 amino acids. The junction had 13 bases not matched to a gene; V was cut back by 4 bases and J by 7 bases. Here the CDR3 DNA reads TGCGCCAGCAGCGAGGGTAACAGGGGACGGGGTGAAAAACTGTTTTTT. It yields the protein CASSEGNRGRGEKLFF.

The gene calls are TRBV5-1 and TRBJ1-1; D remains ambiguous. This CDR3 is built from 14 residues. V lost 3 bases to trimming and J lost 1 base, with 10 bases between them. CDR1 SGHRS and CDR2 YFSETQ come from the germline V gene. The CDR3: CASSSTPANTEAFF. CDR3 sequence (DNA): TGCGCCAGCAGCTCGACACCAGCGAACACTGAAGCTTTCTTT. Full variable domain (rest looked up from reference TRBV5-1 and TRBJ1-1): KAGVTQTPRYLIKTRGQQVTLSCSPISGHRSVSWYQQTPGQGLQFLFEYFSETQRNKGNFPGRFSGRQFSNSRSEMNVSTLELGDSALYLCASSSTPANTEAFFGQGTRLTVV.

Concerning this clone itself: At one end the junction does not follow the germline gene, possibly because of a read error. The rearrangement links TRBV7-7 to TRBJ2-5; TRBD1 matches 9 bases. The CDR3 runs to 14 residues. Germline V lookup: CDR1 SSHAT, CDR2 FNYEAQ (reference sequence). In nucleotides, the CDR3 is TGTGCTAGCAGCAATACAGGGGGCGGAGAGACCCAGTACTTC. Its translation is CASSNTGGGETQYF. Full variable domain (remainder filled in from reference TRBV7-7 and TRBJ2-5): GAGVSQSPRYKVTKRGQDVTLRCDPISSHATLYWYQQALGQGPEFLTYFNYEAQPDKSGLPSDRFSAERPEGSISTLTIQRTEQRDSAMYRCASSNTGGGETQYFGPGTRLLVL.

As regards this clone: Other nucleotide sequences from this sample produce the same CDR3. V usage is TRBV18 and J usage is TRBJ1-1, with a weak D call TRBD1 (6 bases). This CDR3 has 14 amino acids. Germline V CDR1 and CDR2: KGHSH, LQKENI. V was cut by 3 bases and J by 1 base, with 9 bases left in between. The DNA for the CDR3 is TGTGCCAGCTCACCCGAGACAGGGAACACTGAAGCTTTCTTT. Encoded protein: CASSPETGNTEAFF.

The rearrangement links TRBV27 to TRBJ2-2; perhaps TRBD1 as D (7 bases). The ends were cut back, 3 bases at V and 5 bases at J, with 13 bases in the middle. CDR1 is MNHEY and CDR2 is SMNVEV in the germline V gene (reference sequence). The CDR3 spans 15 residues. The CDR3, as DNA: TGTGCCAGCAGTTTCAGGGCAGGGGGGACCGGGGAGCTGTTTTTT. It encodes CASSFRAGGTGELFF.

The chain combines TRBV5-1 with TRBJ2-5; no clear D gene. CDR1 is SGHRS, CDR2 YFSETQ, per germline. V was clipped by 3 bases and J by 5 bases, with 8 bases between them. The CDR3 extends over 12 amino acids. CDR3: CASSYIRETQYF. In DNA form, the CDR3 reads TGCGCCAGCAGCTATATTCGGGAGACCCAGTACTTC.

The chain couples TRBV4-2 to TRBJ2-5; D assignment may be TRBD1 or TRBD2 (5 bases each). Germline-derived CDR1 and CDR2 are LGHNA and YNFKEQ. This CDR3 is 14 amino acids long. Between the trimmed V and J ends, which lost 1 base and 5 bases, there was a span of 11 bases. The CDR3 DNA follows: TGTGCCAGCAGCCAAGGGGGGTCGGGGGAGACCCAGTACTTC. Translating it yields CASSQGGSGETQYF.

The chain carries TRBV7-9 and TRBJ2-7; a weak D match, TRBD1 (5 bases). This CDR3 region has 13 residues. CDR1 is SEHNR and CDR2 is FQNEAQ in the germline V gene (reference sequence). V lost 1 base and J 5 bases, leaving 9 bases between the germline ends. DNA for the CDR3: TGTGCCAGCAGCTTAGGGGGCAGGGACGAGCAGTACTTC. Encoded protein: CASSLGGRDEQYF. Looking up the rest from reference TRBV7-9 and TRBJ2-7 gives the full variable domain: DTGVSQNPRHKITKRGQNVTFRCDPISEHNRLYWYRQTLGQGPEFLTYFQNEAQLEKSRLLSDRFSAERPKGSFSTLEIQRTEQGDSAMYLCASSLGGRDEQYFGPGTRLTVT.

V gene TRBV6-5 combines with J gene TRBJ2-1; possibly TRBD1 or TRBD2 for D (6 bases each). V shed 5 bases and J shed 4 bases, with 15 bases lying between them. The CDR3 has 15 amino acids. The germline V gene encodes CDR1 MNHEY and CDR2 SVGAGI. CDR3 DNA: TGTGCCAGCAGTAAATCAAGGGGGGATTACAATGAGCAGTTCTTC. Protein product: CASSKSRGDYNEQFF.

The genes are TRBV29-1 and TRBJ1-4; D unresolved. In germline, CDR1 is SQVTM, CDR2 ANQGSEA. The V gene lost 6 bases and the J gene lost 5 bases, with 10 bases spanning the gap. The CDR3 is 12 residues long. CDR3 protein: CSVADLNEKLFF. The CDR3, as DNA: TGCAGCGTCGCGGATCTCAATGAAAAACTGTTTTTT.

The chain joins TRBV5-3 to TRBJ2-3; 9 positions match TRBD2. TRBV5-3 is treated as an ORF (open reading frame) with a function not yet certain. The CDR3 is made up of 15 amino acids. V lost 1 base and J lost 5; bases outside the gene matches: 5. CDR3 DNA: TGTGCCAGAAGCTTGTTGCGGGGGGGCGGAGATACGCAGTATTTT. Translation gives CARSLLRGGGDTQYF.

This clone was detected only once. DNA of the CDR3: TGTGCCTGGAGTGGGGGGGCCATCACAGATACGCAGTATTTT. Its translation is CAWSGGAITDTQYF. The chain employs TRBV30 and TRBJ2-3; D may correspond to TRBD1 or TRBD2 (6 bases each). Trimming stripped 1 base from V and 2 bases from J, with 10 bases between. Germline CDR1 and CDR2: GTSNPN and SVGIG (reference sequence). CDR3 length: 14 residues.

The J gene is TRBJ2-1, the V gene TRBV1; TRBD2, the table's D call, was not compared with the DNA. TRBV1 is marked as a pseudogene. The CDR3 is 13 residues long. The CDR3 reads CTSSRGAYNEQFF. The CDR3 DNA reads as TGCACCAGCAGCCGGGGGGCCTACAATGAGCAGTTCTTC.

This chain links TRBV12-5 with TRBJ1-6; D ambiguous. Trimming removed 7 bases at V and 8 bases at J, with 12 bases between. Looked up from germline, CDR1 is LGHNT and CDR2 is FRNRAP. CDR3 length: 13 residues. For the CDR3, the DNA is TGTGCTAGTGTCGGGGTGGAGTATTCACCCCTCCACTTT. Its protein product is CASVGVEYSPLHF.

In this sample, this clone turned up a few times. The V and J genes are TRBV28 and TRBJ1-2, with D possibly TRBD1 on 6 matching bases. The CDR3 loop spans 12 amino acids. CDR1 is MDHEN, CDR2 SYDVKM, per germline. V was clipped by 10 bases and J by 7 bases, with 16 bases between them. CDR3: CATQRTVPGYTF. The DNA for the CDR3 is TGTGCCACCCAGAGGACAGTACCTGGCTACACCTTC.

The chain joins TRBV2 to TRBJ2-5, with TRBD1 identical over 8 bases. CDR1 and CDR2 (germline): SNHLY, FYNNEI. The CDR3 loop spans 15 amino acids. The ends lost 8 bases at V and 5 bases at J; junction bases unmatched: 13. The CDR3 sequence is CASGDRTGWRETQYF. The CDR3 DNA follows: TGTGCCAGCGGGGATAGGACAGGGTGGAGGGAGACCCAGTACTTC.

In its sample, this clone was seen once. This CDR3 is CASSPGGVMNTEAFF. CDR3 in DNA: TGCGCCAGCAGCCCAGGGGGCGTGATGAACACTGAAGCTTTCTTT. The chain recombines TRBV5-1 with TRBJ1-1; TRBD1 agrees at 8 bases. Looked up from germline, CDR1 is SGHRS and CDR2 is YFSETQ. The CDR3 extends over 15 amino acids. The junction had 5 bases not matched to a gene; V was cut back by 4 bases and J by 0 bases.

The count of this clone is one. V is TRBV7-9 and J is TRBJ2-7; D is unresolved. CDR3 size: 14 residues. Germline V gene lookup returns CDR1 SEHNR and CDR2 FQNEAQ (reference sequence). V lost 5 bases and J lost 0, with 11 bases in between. This CDR3 reads CASSHDSNSYEQYF. CDR3 bases: TGTGCCAGCAGCCACGACTCGAACTCCTACGAGCAGTACTTC.

The genes are TRBV7-8 and TRBJ1-6; possibly TRBD1 for D (6 bases). Looked up from germline, CDR1 is SGHVS and CDR2 is FQNEAQ. V shed 6 bases and J shed 5 bases, with 14 bases lying between them. The CDR3 loop spans 15 amino acids. The CDR3 bases are TGTGCCAGCAGGTCCCAGGGGCAGAATAATTCACCCCTCCACTTT. Residues: CASRSQGQNNSPLHF.

This sequence joins TRBV4-2 and TRBJ2-5; possible D gene TRBD1, 5 bases. CDR1 LGHNA and CDR2 YNFKEQ come from the germline V gene. The CDR3 length is 15 residues. V lost 0 bases, J lost 4 bases, and 12 bases lay in between. CDR3 nucleotide sequence: TGTGCCAGCAGCCAAGATACGGGCAGGGCAGAGACCCAGTACTTC. Residues: CASSQDTGRAETQYF.

The chain couples TRBV15 to TRBJ1-1; the D is unclear. Trimming took 0 bases from V and 6 from J, leaving 8 bases between them. Per the germline V gene, CDR1 is LNHNV and CDR2 is YYDKDF (reference sequence). The CDR3 covers 13 residues. In nucleotides, the CDR3 is TGTGCCACCAGCAGAGATTTTAAGGCTGAAGCTTTCTTT. Its protein is CATSRDFKAEAFF.

The genes are TRBV27 and TRBJ2-7; D perhaps matches TRBD1 (5 bases). This CDR3 has 12 residues. V lost 6 bases to trimming and J lost 4 bases, with 10 bases between them. The germline V gene encodes CDR1 MNHEY and CDR2 SMNVEV (reference sequence). The CDR3 spells CASSPDRYEQYF. CDR3 bases: TGTGCCAGCAGCCCCGACAGATACGAGCAGTACTTC.

The CDR3 coding sequence is TGCGCCAGCAGCTTGGGGACAGGGATCACTGAAGCTTTCTTT. This gives the protein CASSLGTGITEAFF. The chain combines TRBV5-1 with TRBJ1-1; 8 nucleotides line up with TRBD1. The germline V gene has CDR1 SGHRS and CDR2 YFSETQ. V was clipped by 0 bases and J by 4 bases; unmatched bases: 2. The CDR3 loop spans 14 amino acids.